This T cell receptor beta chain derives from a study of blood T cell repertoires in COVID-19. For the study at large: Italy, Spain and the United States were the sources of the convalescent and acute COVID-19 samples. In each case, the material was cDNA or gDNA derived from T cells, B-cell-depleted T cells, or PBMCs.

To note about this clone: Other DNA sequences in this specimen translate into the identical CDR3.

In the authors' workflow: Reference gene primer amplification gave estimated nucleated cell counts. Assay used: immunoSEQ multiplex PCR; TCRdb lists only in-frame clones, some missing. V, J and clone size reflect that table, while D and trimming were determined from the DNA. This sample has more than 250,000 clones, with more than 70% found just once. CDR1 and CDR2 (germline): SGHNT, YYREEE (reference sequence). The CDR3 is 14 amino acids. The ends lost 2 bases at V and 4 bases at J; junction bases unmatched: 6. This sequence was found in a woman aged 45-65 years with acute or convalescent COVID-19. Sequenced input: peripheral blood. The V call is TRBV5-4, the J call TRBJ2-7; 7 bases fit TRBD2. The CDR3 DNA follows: TGTGCCAGCAGCTTAGAGCGCGGGAGTTACGAGCAGTACTTC. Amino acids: CASSLERGSYEQYF.